This note documents a single T cell receptor (beta chain) sequence. Source study methods: Reference gene primers were amplified, and this amplification served to estimate nucleated cell counts. Sequenced by immunoSEQ multiplex PCR; TCRdb stores in-frame clones only, minus some. The D gene and trimming were derived from the DNA, and the V and J assignments and clone size from that table. The table records some 96,000 clones, almost 80% of them present only once. Germline values: CDR1 MGHRA, CDR2 YSYEKL. The V segment lost 1 base and the J segment 0 bases; nucleotides outside the gene matches: 2. The CDR3 consists of 15 residues. The entry originates in a study of blood T cell repertoires in COVID-19. Study-wide background: Material from acute and convalescent COVID-19 was sourced from the United States, Italy and Spain. The cDNA or gDNA used as material had been derived from T cells, B-cell-depleted T cells, or PBMCs.

The receptor comes from a man between 65 and 85 years old with active or convalescent COVID-19. Sequenced input: peripheral blood. V gene TRBV4-1 combines with J gene TRBJ2-7, with 8 bases aligning to TRBD2. The CDR3 is CASSQVSGSSYEQYF. The CDR3 DNA reads TGCGCCAGCAGCCAAGTGAGCGGGAGCTCCTACGAGCAGTACTTC.